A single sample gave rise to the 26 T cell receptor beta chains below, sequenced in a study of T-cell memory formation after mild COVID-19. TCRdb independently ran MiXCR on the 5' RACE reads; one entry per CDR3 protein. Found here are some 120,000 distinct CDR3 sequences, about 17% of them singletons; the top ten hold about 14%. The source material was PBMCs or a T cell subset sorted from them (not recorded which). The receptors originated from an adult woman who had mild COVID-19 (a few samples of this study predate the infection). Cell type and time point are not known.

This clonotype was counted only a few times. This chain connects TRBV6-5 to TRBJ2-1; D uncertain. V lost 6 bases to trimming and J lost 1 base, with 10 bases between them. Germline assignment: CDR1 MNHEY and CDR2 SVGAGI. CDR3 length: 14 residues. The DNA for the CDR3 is TGTGCCAGCAGCCCCGGTCTGTCCTACAATGAGCAGTTCTTC. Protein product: CASSPGLSYNEQFF.

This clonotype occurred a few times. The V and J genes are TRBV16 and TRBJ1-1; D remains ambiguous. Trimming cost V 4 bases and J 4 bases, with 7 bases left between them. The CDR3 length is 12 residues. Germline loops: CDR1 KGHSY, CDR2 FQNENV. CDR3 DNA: TGTGCCAGCAGCCCATATTCCACTGAAGCTTTCTTT. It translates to CASSPYSTEAFF. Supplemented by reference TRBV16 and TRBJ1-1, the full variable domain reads GEEVAQTPKHLVRGEGQKAKLYCAPIKGHSYVFWYQQVLKNEFKFLISFQNENVFDETGMPKERFSAKCLPNSPCSLEIQATKLEDSAVYFCASSPYSTEAFFGQGTRLTVV.

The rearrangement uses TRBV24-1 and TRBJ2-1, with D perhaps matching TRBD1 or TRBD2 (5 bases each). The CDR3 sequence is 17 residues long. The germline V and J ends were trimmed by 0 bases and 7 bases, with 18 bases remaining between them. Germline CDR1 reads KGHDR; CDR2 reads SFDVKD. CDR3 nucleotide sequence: TGTGCCACCAGTGATTTGCGCCGGGGACGAAATGGGAATGAGCAGTTCTTC. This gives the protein CATSDLRRGRNGNEQFF.

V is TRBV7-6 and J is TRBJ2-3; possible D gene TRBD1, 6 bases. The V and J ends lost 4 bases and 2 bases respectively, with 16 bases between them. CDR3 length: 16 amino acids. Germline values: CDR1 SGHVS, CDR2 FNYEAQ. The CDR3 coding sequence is TGTGCCAGCAGCTCAGGAAATGACAGGCTCACAGATACGCAGTATTTT. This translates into CASSSGNDRLTDTQYF.

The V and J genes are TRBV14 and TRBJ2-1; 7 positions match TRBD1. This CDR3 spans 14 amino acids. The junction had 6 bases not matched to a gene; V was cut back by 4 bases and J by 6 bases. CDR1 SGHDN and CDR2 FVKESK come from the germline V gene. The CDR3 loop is CASSRDRVANEQFF. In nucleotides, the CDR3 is TGTGCCAGCAGCCGAGACAGGGTGGCCAATGAGCAGTTCTTC.

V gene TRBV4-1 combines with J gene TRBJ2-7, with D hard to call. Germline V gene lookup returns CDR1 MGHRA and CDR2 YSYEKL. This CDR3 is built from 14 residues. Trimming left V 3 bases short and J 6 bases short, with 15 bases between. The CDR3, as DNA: TGCGCCAGCAGCCAGCCAAAGCACGGGCGCGAGCAGTACTTC. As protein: CASSQPKHGREQYF.

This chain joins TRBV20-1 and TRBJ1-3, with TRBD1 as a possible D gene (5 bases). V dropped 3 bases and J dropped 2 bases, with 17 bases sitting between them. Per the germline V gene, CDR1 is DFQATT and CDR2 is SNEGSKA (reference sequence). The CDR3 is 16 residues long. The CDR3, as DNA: TGCAGTGCTAGTGGGACCTTGGGTTTTGCTGGAAACACCATATATTTT. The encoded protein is CSASGTLGFAGNTIYF.

The CDR3 DNA is TGTGCCAGTAGTATAGATTTAAAGGATCAGTATGGCTACACCTTC. Encoded protein: CASSIDLKDQYGYTF. This chain joins TRBV19 and TRBJ1-2; no definite D call. The V and J ends lost 0 bases and 5 bases respectively, with 13 bases between them. CDR3 length: 15 residues. Germline CDR1 and CDR2: LNHDA and SQIVND (reference sequence).

The CDR3: CSASDRGIYEQYF. CDR3 nucleotides: TGCAGTGCTAGTGACAGGGGAATCTACGAGCAGTACTTC. V gene TRBV20-1 combines with J gene TRBJ2-7; 8 bases are shared with TRBD1. V gave up 3 bases and J gave up 3 bases; unmatched junction bases: 4. CDR3 size: 13 residues. CDR1 is DFQATT, CDR2 SNEGSKA, per germline (reference sequence).

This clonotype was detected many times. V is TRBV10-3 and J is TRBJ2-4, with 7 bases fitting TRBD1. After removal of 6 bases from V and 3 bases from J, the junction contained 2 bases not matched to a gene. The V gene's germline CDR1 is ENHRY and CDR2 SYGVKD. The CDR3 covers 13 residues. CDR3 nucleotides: TGTGCCATCAGCGACAGGGACAAAAACATTCAGTACTTC. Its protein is CAISDRDKNIQYF.

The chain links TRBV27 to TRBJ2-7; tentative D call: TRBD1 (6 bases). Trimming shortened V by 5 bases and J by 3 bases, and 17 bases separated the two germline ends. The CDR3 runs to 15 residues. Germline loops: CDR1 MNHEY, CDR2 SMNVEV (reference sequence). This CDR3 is CASSSQGNFVYEQYF. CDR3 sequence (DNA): TGTGCCAGCAGTAGCCAGGGGAACTTTGTCTACGAGCAGTACTTC.

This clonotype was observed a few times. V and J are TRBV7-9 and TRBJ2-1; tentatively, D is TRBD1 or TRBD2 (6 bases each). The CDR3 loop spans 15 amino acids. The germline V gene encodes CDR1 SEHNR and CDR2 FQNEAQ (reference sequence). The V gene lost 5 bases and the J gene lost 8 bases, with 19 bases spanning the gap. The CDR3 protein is CASSDLEGDQDEQFF. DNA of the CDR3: TGTGCCAGCAGCGATCTGGAGGGGGACCAGGATGAGCAGTTCTTC.

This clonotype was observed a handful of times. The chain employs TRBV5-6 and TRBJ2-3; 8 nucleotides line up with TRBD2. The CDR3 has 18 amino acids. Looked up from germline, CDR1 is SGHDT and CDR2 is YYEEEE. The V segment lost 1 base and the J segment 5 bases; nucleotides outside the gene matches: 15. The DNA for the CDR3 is TGTGCCAGCAGCTTGTTTCACCTATCGCGGGAGGAAAGAGATACGCAGTATTTT. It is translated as CASSLFHLSREERDTQYF.

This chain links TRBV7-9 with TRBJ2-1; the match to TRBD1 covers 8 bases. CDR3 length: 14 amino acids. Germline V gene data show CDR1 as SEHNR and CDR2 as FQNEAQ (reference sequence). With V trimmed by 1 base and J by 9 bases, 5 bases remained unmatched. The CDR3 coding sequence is TGTGCCAGCAGCTTAGACCCACAGGGGGTTGAGCAGTTCTTC. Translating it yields CASSLDPQGVEQFF.

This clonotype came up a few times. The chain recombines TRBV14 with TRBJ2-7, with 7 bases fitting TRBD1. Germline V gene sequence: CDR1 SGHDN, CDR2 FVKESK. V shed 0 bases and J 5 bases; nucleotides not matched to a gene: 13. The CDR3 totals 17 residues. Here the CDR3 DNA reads TGTGCCAGCAGCCAAGATCACAGGGGCTGGGTTCCGGACGAGCAGTACTTC. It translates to CASSQDHRGWVPDEQYF.

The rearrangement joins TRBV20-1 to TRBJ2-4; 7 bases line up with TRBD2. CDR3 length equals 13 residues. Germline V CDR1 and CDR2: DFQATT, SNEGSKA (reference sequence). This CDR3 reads CSITSRGGNIQYF. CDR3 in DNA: TGCAGCATCACTAGCCGCGGGGGAAACATTCAGTACTTC.

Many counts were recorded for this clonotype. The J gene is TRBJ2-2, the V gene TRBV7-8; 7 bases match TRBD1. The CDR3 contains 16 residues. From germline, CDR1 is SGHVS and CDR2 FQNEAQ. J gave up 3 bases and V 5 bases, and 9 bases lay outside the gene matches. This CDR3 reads CASSLSDRRYTGELFF. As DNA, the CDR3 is TGTGCCAGCAGCCTTTCGGACAGGCGATACACCGGGGAGCTGTTTTTT.

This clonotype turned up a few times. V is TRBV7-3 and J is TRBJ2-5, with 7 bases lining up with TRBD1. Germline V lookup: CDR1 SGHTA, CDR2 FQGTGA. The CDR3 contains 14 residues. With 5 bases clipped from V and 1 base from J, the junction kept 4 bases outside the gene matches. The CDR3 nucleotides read TGTGCCAGCAGCCGGACAGGAGTCCAAGAGACCCAGTACTTC. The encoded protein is CASSRTGVQETQYF.

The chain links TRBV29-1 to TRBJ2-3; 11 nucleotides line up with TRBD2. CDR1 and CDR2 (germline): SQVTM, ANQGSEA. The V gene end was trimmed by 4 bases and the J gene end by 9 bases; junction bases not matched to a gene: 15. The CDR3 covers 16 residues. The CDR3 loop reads CSVGRSEGLAELTQYF. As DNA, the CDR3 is TGCAGCGTTGGCAGGTCCGAGGGACTAGCGGAACTCACGCAGTATTTT.

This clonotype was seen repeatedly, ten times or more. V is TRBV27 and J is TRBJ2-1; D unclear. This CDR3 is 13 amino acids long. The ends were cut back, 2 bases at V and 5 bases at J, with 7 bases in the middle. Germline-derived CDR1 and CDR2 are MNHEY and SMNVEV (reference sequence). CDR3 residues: CASSLTSHNEQFF. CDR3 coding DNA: TGTGCCAGCAGTTTAACATCCCACAATGAGCAGTTCTTC.

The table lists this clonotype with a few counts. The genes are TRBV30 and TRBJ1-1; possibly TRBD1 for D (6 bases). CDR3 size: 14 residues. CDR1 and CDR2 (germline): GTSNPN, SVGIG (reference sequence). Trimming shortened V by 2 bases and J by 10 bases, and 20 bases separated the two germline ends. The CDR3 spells CAWSHGTRDSGAFF. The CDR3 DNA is TGTGCCTGGAGTCACGGGACACGGGATTCGGGAGCTTTCTTT.

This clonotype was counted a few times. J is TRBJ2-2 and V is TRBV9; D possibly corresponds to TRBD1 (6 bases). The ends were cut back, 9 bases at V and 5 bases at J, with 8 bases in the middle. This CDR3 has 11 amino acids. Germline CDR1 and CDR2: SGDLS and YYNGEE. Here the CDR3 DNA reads TGTGCCACCGGACAGACCGGGGAGCTGTTTTTT. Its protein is CATGQTGELFF.

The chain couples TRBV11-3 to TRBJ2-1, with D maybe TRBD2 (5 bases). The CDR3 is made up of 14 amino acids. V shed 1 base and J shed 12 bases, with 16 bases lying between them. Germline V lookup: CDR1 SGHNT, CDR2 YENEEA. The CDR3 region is CASSLAGWIVGQFF. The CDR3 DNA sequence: TGTGCCAGCAGCTTAGCGGGGTGGATCGTCGGGCAGTTCTTC.

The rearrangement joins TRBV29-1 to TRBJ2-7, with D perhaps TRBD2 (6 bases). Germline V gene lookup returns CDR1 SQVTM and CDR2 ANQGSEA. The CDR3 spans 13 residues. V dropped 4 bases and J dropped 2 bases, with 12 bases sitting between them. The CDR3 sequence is CSVVEGLTYEQYF. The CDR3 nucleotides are TGCAGCGTTGTGGAGGGGCTAACCTACGAGCAGTACTTC.

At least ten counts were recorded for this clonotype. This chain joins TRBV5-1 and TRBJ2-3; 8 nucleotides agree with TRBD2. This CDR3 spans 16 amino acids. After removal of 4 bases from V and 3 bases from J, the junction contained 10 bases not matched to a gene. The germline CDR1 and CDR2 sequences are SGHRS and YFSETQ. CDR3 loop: CASSGGRLAWTDTQYF. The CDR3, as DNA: TGCGCCAGCAGCGGTGGTCGACTAGCGTGGACAGATACGCAGTATTTT.

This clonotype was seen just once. The DNA for the CDR3 is TGTGCCAGCAGCGTTGACAGGGGGGAGGACGAGCAGTACTTC. Encoded protein: CASSVDRGEDEQYF. The chain has TRBV2 and TRBJ2-7; 9 bases agree with TRBD1. V gave up 6 bases and J gave up 5 bases; unmatched junction bases: 8. This CDR3 contains 14 residues. Germline assignment: CDR1 SNHLY and CDR2 FYNNEI.